This is a list of T cell receptor beta chains from one sample in a study of cytomegalovirus exposure and HLA in healthy donors. Clones were sequenced by immunoSEQ multiplex PCR, and TCRdb holds only the in-frame ones, with some missing. The sample holds about 140,000 clones; roughly 89% are singletons and the top ten take 4% to 6.5%. The sample comprised PBMCs. Every receptor here comes from a woman aged 30 to 39 in good health and CMV-seronegative. The CDR3 runs from the conserved cysteine through the conserved F or W. The order of the fields is V gene, CDR3 length, clone size, D gene, J gene, CDR3 DNA, CDR3 protein. The D gene is left open where the match is weak. Clone sizes are given selectively: once, few, many, or a class where the clone is expanded.

>TRBV7-2|14|-|-|TRBJ1-1
TGTGCCAGCAACTACTACCGGAGTAACACTGAAGCTTTCTTT
CASNYYRSNTEAFF
>TRBV28|15|-|-|TRBJ2-5
TGTGCCAGCAGTTTATTGGTGAGAGGACAAAAGACCCAGTACTTC
CASSLLVRGQKTQYF
>TRBV5-4|14|-|-|TRBJ2-7
TGTGCCAGCAGCTTTGGGCAGGGTACCTACGAGCAGTACTTC
CASSFGQGTYEQYF
>TRBV18|16|once|-|TRBJ2-1
TGTGCCAGCTCACCACCTAGCCGGGTCTCCTACAATGAGCAGTTCTTC
CASSPPSRVSYNEQFF
>TRBV11-2|13|once|-|TRBJ1-2
TGTGCCGTCTCGGACAGAGAACACTATGGCTACACCTTC
CAVSDREHYGYTF
>TRBV7-9|15|-|-|TRBJ2-3
TGTGCCAGCAGCGGCCGGGACTTAAGCACAGATACGCAGTATTTT
CASSGRDLSTDTQYF
>TRBV28|16|-|TRBD2|TRBJ2-1
TGTGCCAGCAGTCTACAGACTAGCCTCTTCTACAATGAGCAGTTCTTC
CASSLQTSLFYNEQFF
>TRBV7-2|14|-|-|TRBJ2-5
TGTGCCAGCAGCTTAGTTGGAGGGGTAGAGACCCAGTACTTC
CASSLVGGVETQYF
>TRBV9|16|-|-|TRBJ2-2
TGTGCCAGCAGCGTAGCTAGTCGGGCGAACACCGGGGAGCTGTTTTTT
CASSVASRANTGELFF
>TRBV30|14|-|TRBD2|TRBJ2-5
TGTGCCTGGAGTCACCGACTAGCGAGGGGGACCCAGTACTTC
CAWSHRLARGTQYF
>TRBV6-5|11|-|-|TRBJ2-7
TGTGCCAGCAGGGACAACTACGAGCAGTACTTC
CASRDNYEQYF
>TRBV5-4|13|-|-|TRBJ2-3
TGTGCCAGCAGCTTCACGGTCAAGGATACGCAGTATTTT
CASSFTVKDTQYF
>TRBV5-1|16|-|-|TRBJ2-3
TGCGCCAGCAGCTTGGGACTTCAGGGATTCACAGATACGCAGTATTTT
CASSLGLQGFTDTQYF
>TRBV5-1|14|-|-|TRBJ1-1
TGCGCCAGCAGCTTGCTTCCAGGGGACACTGAAGCTTTCTTT
CASSLLPGDTEAFF
>TRBV19|16|-|-|TRBJ2-2
TGTGCCAGTAGTCCTCAGGGGCGAGGAACAACCGGGGAGCTGTTTTTT
CASSPQGRGTTGELFF
>TRBV28|15|-|-|TRBJ1-2
TGTGCCAGCAGTTTATGGGTCAGGAGGGACTATGGCTACACCTTC
CASSLWVRRDYGYTF
>TRBV7-9|12|-|-|TRBJ2-7
TGTGCCAGCAGCTTAGAAGGGGCATATCGGTACTTC
CASSLEGAYRYF
>TRBV5-1|15|-|TRBD1|TRBJ2-2
TGCGCCAGCAGCACGGGACAGGGCAACACCGGGGAGCTGTTTTTT
CASSTGQGNTGELFF
>TRBV15|16|-|TRBD1|TRBJ2-7
TGTGCCACCAGCCCGTCACCGGGACAGGGGGCCTACGAGCAGTACTTC
CATSPSPGQGAYEQYF
>TRBV5-6|13|few|-|TRBJ1-2
TGTGCCAGCAGCTTGACGGGGTTCTATGGCTACACCTTC
CASSLTGFYGYTF
>TRBV28|14|-|TRBD2|TRBJ2-3
TGTGCCAGCCTCCCGGGGGGAGACACAGATACGCAGTATTTT
CASLPGGDTDTQYF
>TRBV7-2|15|-|-|TRBJ2-7
TGTGCCAGCAGCTATGACTACACCCACTCCTACGAGCAGTACTTC
CASSYDYTHSYEQYF
>TRBV2|14|-|TRBD2|TRBJ2-5
TGTGCCAGCAGTGTGGGGACTAGGGGGGAGACCCAGTACTTC
CASSVGTRGETQYF
>TRBV7-6|17|once|-|TRBJ1-1
TGTGCCAGCAGCCCCCAAAAGGGCAGGGTGTTGAACACTGAAGCTTTCTTT
CASSPQKGRVLNTEAFF
>TRBV2|14|-|-|TRBJ1-1
TGTGCCAGCACCAAAGCTGGGGGCCCTACTGAAGCTTTCTTT
CASTKAGGPTEAFF
>TRBV28|13|-|-|TRBJ1-2
TGTGCCAGCAGCACCGGGACTGATGATGGCTACACCTTC
CASSTGTDDGYTF
>TRBV4-1|15|-|TRBD1|TRBJ1-1
TGCGCCAGCAGCCAAGTAGACAGGGCAGGTGCTGAAGCTTTCTTT
CASSQVDRAGAEAFF
>TRBV2|20|-|TRBD1|TRBJ2-4
TGTGCCAGCAGCGAATCCGGGACAGGGACCCTAGGCCTAGCCAAAAACATTCAGTACTTC
CASSESGTGTLGLAKNIQYF
>TRBV28|15|once|TRBD1|TRBJ2-7
TGTGCCAGCAGTCTACCGGGACAGGGCGCCTACGAGCAGTACTTC
CASSLPGQGAYEQYF
>TRBV6-5|15|-|TRBD2|TRBJ2-7
TGTGCCAGCAGTAAGGGACTAACCCCCTCTAGGGAGCAGTACTTC
CASSKGLTPSREQYF
>TRBV28|15|-|-|TRBJ1-5
TGTGCCAGCAGTTCCCCTGCCGGACTCAATCAGCCCCAGCATTTT
CASSSPAGLNQPQHF
>TRBV7-2|15|-|TRBD1|TRBJ1-2
TGTGCCAGCAGCTTATATGGCAGGGGGTACTATGGCTACACCTTC
CASSLYGRGYYGYTF
>TRBV7-2|14|-|-|TRBJ2-7
TGTGCCAGCAGCTCCGCATGGACAGCCTCGTTGCAGTACTTC
CASSSAWTASLQYF
>TRBV7-8|13|-|TRBD2|TRBJ2-1
TGTGCCAGCAGCCTCTACGGGGGGAATGAGCAGTTCTTC
CASSLYGGNEQFF
>TRBV2|16|-|-|TRBJ2-1
TGTGCCAGCAAGGTGGGTTCGGGACAATCCTACAATGAGCAGTTCTTC
CASKVGSGQSYNEQFF
>TRBV10-3|13|-|TRBD1|TRBJ2-7
TGTGCCATCAGTGGACAGGGGTCCTACGAGCAGTACTTC
CAISGQGSYEQYF
>TRBV27|16|-|-|TRBJ1-2
TGTGCCAGCAGCAAGACAGGCCGCGACCTTCACTATGGCTACACCTTC
CASSKTGRDLHYGYTF
>TRBV30|13|-|-|TRBJ1-5
TGTGCCTGGAGTGTACGGGGTGACCAGCCCCAGCATTTT
CAWSVRGDQPQHF
>TRBV6-6|15|-|TRBD1|TRBJ2-1
TGTGCCAGCAGACAACAGGGGGCGGGTTACAATGAGCAGTTCTTC
CASRQQGAGYNEQFF
>TRBV5-8|16|-|-|TRBJ2-7
TGTGCCAGCAGCTTGGGAGTTGGGCCCCGATTATACGAGCAGTACTTC
CASSLGVGPRLYEQYF
>TRBV6-1|15|once|-|TRBJ1-1
TGTGCCAGCAGTGCTCTACAGGGACGAAACACTGAAGCTTTCTTT
CASSALQGRNTEAFF
>TRBV7-9|16|-|TRBD1|TRBJ2-7
TGTGCCAGCAGCTTAGCGCTGGGACAGGGGAGAGGCGAGCAGTACTTC
CASSLALGQGRGEQYF
>TRBV30|14|-|TRBD2|TRBJ2-4
TGTGCCTGGAACCCAGCGGGGGGCAGGAACATTCAGTACTTC
CAWNPAGGRNIQYF
>TRBV2|13|once|-|TRBJ1-2
TGTGCCAGCAGCGTACAGGAAGACTATGGCTACACCTTC
CASSVQEDYGYTF
>TRBV15|15|-|-|TRBJ1-2
TGTGCCACCAGCGTTGGACTGACCGCTAACTATGGCTACACCTTC
CATSVGLTANYGYTF
>TRBV29-1|13|-|TRBD2|TRBJ2-7
TGCAGCGTCGGCCGGGGGGATAGGTACGAGCAGTACTTC
CSVGRGDRYEQYF
>TRBV2|13|-|-|TRBJ2-7
TGTGCCAGCACCCCGGACATGACGGCCGAGCAGTACTTC
CASTPDMTAEQYF
>TRBV4-3|14|-|-|TRBJ1-4
TGCGCCAGCAGCCAAGGGGGGGTGCGGGAAAAACTGTTTTTT
CASSQGGVREKLFF
>TRBV27|15|-|TRBD1|TRBJ1-2
TGTGCCAGCAGACTAGGACAGGGGATTAACTATGGCTACACCTTC
CASRLGQGINYGYTF
>TRBV2|15|-|-|TRBJ2-2
TGTGCCAGCAGTGAAGCTACCAGGGGCACCGGGGAGCTGTTTTTT
CASSEATRGTGELFF